This record covers a single T cell receptor (beta chain). The source of the sample is a study of blood T cell repertoires in COVID-19. Study context: Samples representing acute and convalescent COVID-19 were sourced from the United States, Italy and Spain. T cells, B-cell-depleted T cells, or PBMCs supplied cDNA or gDNA.

From germline, CDR1 is PRHDT and CDR2 FYEKMQ (reference sequence). The germline V and J ends were trimmed by 3 bases and 3 bases, with 14 bases remaining between them. The CDR3 totals 16 residues. As handled by the study authors: Estimates of nucleated cell counts were drawn from the amplification of reference gene primers. Only in-frame clones appear in the TCRdb table, and some are missing; sequencing was by immunoSEQ multiplex PCR. V, J and clone size derive from that table, while D and trimming were established from the DNA sequence. The sample has tens of thousands of clones, 90% seen once. The source of this sequence is a man aged 55 to 69 with acute or convalescent COVID-19. The chain joins TRBV13 to TRBJ2-2; perhaps TRBD1 as D (6 bases). Sequencing was done on a sample of peripheral blood. In DNA form, the CDR3 reads TGTGCCAGCAGCTTTTACAGGGAAGCGCACACCGGGGAGCTGTTTTTT. This encodes CASSFYREAHTGELFF.